This T cell receptor beta chain was found in a study of neurological immune-mediated disorders. Sample time point: technical triplicate 2. This clonotype was detected ten times or more. What it recognizes is unknown. The CDR3 consists of 13 residues. V gave up 1 base and J gave up 3 bases, with 6 bases separating them. General study findings and limits: HTLV-1-associated myelopathy had the most TCR clonal expansion, while multiple sclerosis had the least, a level that fell below healthy controls.

The cDNA was synthesized by means of template-switch 5'RACE, which was carried out with 10-nucleotide random UMIs. TCRdb reprocessed the 5' RACE reads with MiXCR, giving one entry per CDR3 protein. This sample carries more than 55,000 distinct CDR3 sequences, under 30% of them seen once, and the ten largest clones take about 4.9%. Input material: PBMCs. The chain couples TRBV12-3 or TRBV12-4 to TRBJ1-1; weak D call: TRBD1 (5 bases). The clonotype comes from a man aged 55 to 70 with HTLV-1-associated myelopathy (HAM/TSP). CDR3 region: CASSLGRDTEAFF. CDR3 DNA sequence: TGTGCCAGCAGTTTAGGCAGGGACACTGAAGCTTTCTTT.